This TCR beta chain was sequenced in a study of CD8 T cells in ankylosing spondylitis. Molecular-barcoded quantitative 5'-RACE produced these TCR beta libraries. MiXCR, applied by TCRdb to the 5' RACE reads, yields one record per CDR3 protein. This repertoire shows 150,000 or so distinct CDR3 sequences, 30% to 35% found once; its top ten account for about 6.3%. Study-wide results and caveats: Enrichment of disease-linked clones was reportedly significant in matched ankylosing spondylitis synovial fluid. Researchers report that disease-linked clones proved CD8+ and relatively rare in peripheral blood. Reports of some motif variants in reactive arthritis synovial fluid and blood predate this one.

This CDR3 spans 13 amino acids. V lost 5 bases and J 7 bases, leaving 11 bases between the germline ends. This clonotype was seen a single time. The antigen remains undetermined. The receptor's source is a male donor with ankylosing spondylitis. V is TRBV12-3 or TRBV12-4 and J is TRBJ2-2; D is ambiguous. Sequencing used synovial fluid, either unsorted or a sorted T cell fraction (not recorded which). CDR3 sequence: CASSPPMGGELFF. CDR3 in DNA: TGTGCCAGCAGTCCCCCAATGGGCGGGGAGCTGTTTTTT.